The 29 T cell receptor beta chains below come from one sample, sequenced in a study of blood T cell repertoires in COVID-19 (dated by TCRdb to the early 2020s). Libraries were built with the immunoSEQ multiplex PCR assay. Not all clones reach the TCRdb copy of this immuneACCESS table, which keeps in-frame sequences only. Checked studies attribute under half of the gap to unresolved V genes and leave the rest unexplained. The sample table contains around 130,000 clones; only one count was recorded for around 89% of them. The ten largest account for 2.5% of the sample. Specimen: peripheral blood. All receptors come from a human donor with COVID-19, enrolled during active disease. The donor label of this sample is uncertain.

This clone was counted a single time. The chain joins TRBV15 to TRBJ1-6, with a tentative D call TRBD1 (5 bases). Germline values: CDR1 LNHNV, CDR2 YYDKDF (reference sequence). With 0 bases removed from V and 10 bases from J, the gap between germline ends came to 16 bases. This CDR3 comprises 16 residues. Here the CDR3 DNA reads TGTGCCACCAGCAGAGATGGGAAAAGGGGCGGATCACCCCTCCACTTT. This codes for CATSRDGKRGGSPLHF.

V usage is TRBV5-6 and J usage is TRBJ1-1; possibly TRBD1 for D (6 bases). Germline CDR1 is SGHDT and CDR2 is YYEEEE. There are 15 residues in the CDR3. With 4 bases removed from V and 4 bases from J, the gap between germline ends came to 17 bases. Written as DNA, the CDR3 is TGTGCCAGCAGCCGACAGGTCTTGGAGAGCACTGAAGCTTTCTTT. Amino acid sequence: CASSRQVLESTEAFF. Based on the CDR3 plus reference TRBV5-6 and TRBJ1-1, the full variable domain is DAGVTQSPTHLIKTRGQQVTLRCSPKSGHDTVSWYQQALGQGPQFIFQYYEEEERQRGNFPDRFSGHQFPNYSSELNVNALLLGDSALYLCASSRQVLESTEAFFGQGTRLTVV.

The CDR3 DNA follows: TGTGCCAGCTCACCACCCCCCCAGGGGGAGCAGTACTTC. As protein: CASSPPPQGEQYF. The chain carries TRBV18 and TRBJ2-7; possibly TRBD1 for D (6 bases). The V gene lost 0 bases and the J gene lost 7 bases, with 10 bases spanning the gap. Germline CDR1 and CDR2: KGHSH and LQKENI. CDR3 length: 13 residues.

This chain links TRBV24-1 with TRBJ2-3; no clear D gene. This CDR3 spans 15 amino acids. Per germline, CDR1 KGHDR and CDR2 SFDVKD. Between the trimmed V and J ends, which lost 3 bases and 1 base, there was a span of 10 bases. CDR3 coding DNA: TGTGCCACCAGTGATAGCCCAAGAGGCACAGATACGCAGTATTTT. Its protein product is CATSDSPRGTDTQYF.

The V gene is TRBV6-4, the J gene TRBJ1-1; no clear D gene. The CDR3 extends over 14 amino acids. The V gene lost 5 bases and the J gene lost 4 bases, with 14 bases spanning the gap. Germline V CDR1 and CDR2: MRHNA, SNTAGT. Here the CDR3 reads CASSNPGPGTEAFF. In DNA, the CDR3 is TGTGCCAGCAGTAACCCGGGTCCGGGCACTGAAGCTTTCTTT.

The chain joins TRBV29-1 to TRBJ1-1; D remains unclear. Germline V gene data show CDR1 as SQVTM and CDR2 as ANQGSEA. The CDR3 is 12 residues long. Trimming shortened V by 4 bases and J by 4 bases, and 10 bases separated the two germline ends. Here the CDR3 reads CSVVPAGTEAFF. CDR3 bases: TGCAGCGTTGTCCCTGCGGGCACTGAAGCTTTCTTT. Drawing the rest from reference TRBV29-1 and TRBJ1-1, the complete variable domain is SAVISQKPSRDICQRGTSLTIQCQVDSQVTMMFWYRQQPGQSLTLIATANQGSEATYESGFVIDKFPISRPNLTFSTLTVSNMSPEDSSIYLCSVVPAGTEAFFGQGTRLTVV.

The chain combines TRBV6-5 with TRBJ1-1; 11 nucleotides line up with TRBD1. This CDR3 is 15 amino acids long. Germline V gene data show CDR1 as MNHEY and CDR2 as SVGAGI. Trimming took 1 base from V and 5 from J; bases not matched to a gene: 3. This CDR3 reads CASSYLGTGGTEAFF. The CDR3 nucleotides are TGTGCCAGCAGTTACTTAGGGACAGGGGGGACTGAAGCTTTCTTT.

The rearrangement uses TRBV12-2 and TRBJ1-5; the D call of TRBD1 is as the table states it, not checked on the DNA. TRBV12-2 corresponds to a pseudogene. This CDR3 is built from 20 residues. CDR3 sequence reads: CASRILCNIVGTGPNQPQHF. The CDR3 region has the DNA TGTGCAAGTCGCATCCTCTGTAACATTGTGGGGACAGGGCCCAATCAGCCCCAGCATTTT.

This sequence joins TRBV10-1 and TRBJ1-3; tentatively, D is TRBD1 (5 bases). The V gene's germline CDR1 is WNHNN and CDR2 SYGVQD (reference sequence). V was cut by 8 bases and J by 2 bases, with 13 bases left in between. This CDR3 is built from 14 residues. The CDR3 nucleotides read TGCGCCAGCCGGGACTCCAAGGCTGGAAACACCATATATTTT. Protein product: CASRDSKAGNTIYF.

V and J are TRBV29-1 and TRBJ1-4; no definite D call. Germline values: CDR1 SQVTM, CDR2 ANQGSEA. With 5 bases removed from V and 4 bases from J, the gap between germline ends came to 5 bases. The CDR3 spans 11 residues. CDR3 sequence: CSVTSNEKLFF. The DNA for the CDR3 is TGCAGCGTTACGAGTAATGAAAAACTGTTTTTT.

This clone appeared a single time. This rearrangement joins TRBV9 to TRBJ1-1, with a weak D call TRBD1 (5 bases). V was shortened by 3 bases and J by 1 base, with 7 bases between the two germline ends. Germline loops: CDR1 SGDLS, CDR2 YYNGEE. CDR3 length: 13 residues. CDR3 sequence: CASSGQRNTEAFF. Here the CDR3 DNA reads TGTGCCAGCAGCGGACAGAGGAACACTGAAGCTTTCTTT.

The V call is TRBV5-4, the J call TRBJ2-7, with D perhaps matching TRBD2 (5 bases). The CDR3 has 14 residues. V lost 2 bases and J 7 bases, leaving 16 bases between the germline ends. Germline lookup yields CDR1 SGHNT and CDR2 YYREEE (reference sequence). The CDR3 sequence: CASSFIDTTREQYF. The CDR3 coding sequence is TGTGCCAGCAGCTTCATAGATACTACTAGGGAGCAGTACTTC.

This clone has just a few counts. The chain joins TRBV5-1 to TRBJ1-1, with D possibly matching TRBD1 (6 bases). In germline, CDR1 is SGHRS, CDR2 YFSETQ. Trimming shortened V by 0 bases and J by 6 bases, and 21 bases separated the two germline ends. This CDR3 is 17 amino acids long. In nucleotides, the CDR3 is TGCGCCAGCAGCTTGGCGGATTCACCCGGGACATCCGCTGAAGCTTTCTTT. It is translated as CASSLADSPGTSAEAFF.

This clone was detected once. The chain carries TRBV3-1 (or the pseudogene TRBV3-2) and TRBJ1-3, with D perhaps matching TRBD1 (6 bases). Germline V gene data show CDR1 as LGHDT and CDR2 as YNNKEL (reference sequence). There are 15 residues in the CDR3. With 6 bases removed from V and 0 bases from J, the gap between germline ends came to 12 bases. The CDR3 loop reads CASSSDRFSGNTIYF. The CDR3 nucleotides read TGTGCCAGCAGTTCTGACAGGTTCTCTGGAAACACCATATATTTT.

The chain uses TRBV11-2 and TRBJ2-7; D possibly corresponds to TRBD1 (6 bases). Germline V gene lookup returns CDR1 SGHAT and CDR2 FQNNGV. The CDR3 extends over 13 amino acids. The V and J ends lost 5 bases and 5 bases respectively, with 13 bases between them. CDR3 DNA sequence: TGTGCCAGCAGCATTCTACAGGGAGACGAGCAGTACTTC. Its protein product is CASSILQGDEQYF. Complete variable domain (other parts from reference TRBV11-2 and TRBJ2-7): EAGVAQSPRYKIIEKRQSVAFWCNPISGHATLYWYQQILGQGPKLLIQFQNNGVVDDSQLPKDRFSAERLKGVDSTLKIQPAKLEDSAVYLCASSILQGDEQYFGPGTRLTVT.

This chain links TRBV3-1 (or the pseudogene TRBV3-2) with TRBJ1-2; TRBD1 is a possible D gene (5 bases). CDR3 length equals 12 residues. V was clipped by 6 bases and J by 1 base, with 6 bases between them. CDR1 is LGHDT and CDR2 is YNNKEL in the germline V gene (reference sequence). In DNA form, the CDR3 reads TGTGCCAGCAGTCAGGGTAACTATGGCTACACCTTC. Translation gives CASSQGNYGYTF.

The rearrangement uses TRBV15 and TRBJ1-3; no clear D gene. Trimming left V 0 bases short and J 8 bases short, with 8 bases between. This CDR3 comprises 13 residues. Germline CDR1 and CDR2: LNHNV and YYDKDF (reference sequence). The CDR3 DNA reads as TGTGCCACCAGCAGAGACATGGGCGACACCATATATTTT. Translating it yields CATSRDMGDTIYF.

This chain links TRBV19 with TRBJ1-1; tentative D call: TRBD1 (6 bases). Trimming removed 10 bases at V and 5 bases at J, with 17 bases between. In germline, CDR1 is LNHDA, CDR2 SQIVND (reference sequence). The CDR3 length is 13 residues. CDR3 amino acids: CATFGRGSTEAFF. The CDR3 nucleotides are TGTGCCACCTTCGGGAGGGGGAGTACTGAAGCTTTCTTT.

The CDR3 nucleotides are TGTGCCAGCAGCTCGGACACTAGCGGTGGTGATACGCAGTATTTT. It translates to CASSSDTSGGDTQYF. This chain uses TRBV5-4 with TRBJ2-3; 8 bases align to TRBD2. The CDR3 sequence is 15 residues long. Germline-derived CDR1 and CDR2 are SGHNT and YYREEE (reference sequence). Trimming cost V 3 bases and J 6 bases; bases outside gene matches: 9.

The V call is TRBV5-6, the J call TRBJ1-2; TRBD1 is a possible D gene (5 bases). V lost 3 bases, J lost 8 bases, and 11 bases lay in between. Germline CDR1 and CDR2: SGHDT and YYEEEE. The CDR3 totals 12 residues. The CDR3 DNA follows: TGTGCCAGCAGCTCGGGACTCTGGGGCTACACCTTC. It yields the protein CASSSGLWGYTF.

This chain links TRBV7-2 with TRBJ2-5; maybe TRBD2 (5 bases). The CDR3 is made up of 14 amino acids. V was trimmed by 4 bases and J by 4 bases, leaving 13 bases between them. Germline values: CDR1 SGHTA, CDR2 FQGNSA. CDR3 DNA: TGTGCCAGCAGCTCCGGGCTGCGGGCAGAGACCCAGTACTTC. Its translation is CASSSGLRAETQYF.

The rearrangement uses TRBV3-1 (or the pseudogene TRBV3-2) and TRBJ1-6; 7 bases are shared with TRBD1. The trim removed 3 bases at V and 2 bases at J, leaving 7 bases unmatched. The germline gives CDR1 LGHDT, CDR2 YNNKEL (reference sequence). This CDR3 is 17 amino acids long. The CDR3 coding sequence is TGTGCCAGCAGCCAGGACAGGTTCGGGACCTATAATTCACCCCTCCACTTT. This codes for CASSQDRFGTYNSPLHF.

This sequence joins TRBV27 and TRBJ1-5; 7 nucleotides agree with TRBD1. CDR3 size: 14 residues. Looked up from germline, CDR1 is MNHEY and CDR2 is SMNVEV (reference sequence). The V segment lost 3 bases and the J segment 7 bases; nucleotides outside the gene matches: 6. The CDR3 nucleotides read TGTGCCAGCAGTTTCCGACAGGGCGAACAGCCCCAGCATTTT. Amino acid sequence: CASSFRQGEQPQHF.

V is TRBV6-5 and J is TRBJ2-7, with 7 bases that match TRBD1. V shed 6 bases, J shed 4 bases, and the junction held 9 bases outside the gene matches. The CDR3 totals 14 residues. Per the germline V gene, CDR1 is MNHEY and CDR2 is SVGAGI. The CDR3 reads CASRDPGTAYEQYF. DNA of the CDR3: TGTGCCAGCAGGGATCCCGGGACAGCATACGAGCAGTACTTC.

The V call is TRBV2, the J call TRBJ2-1; 14 nucleotides agree with TRBD2. The CDR3 length is 20 residues. V was pared by 7 bases and J by 1 base, with 15 bases of the junction left unmatched. Germline CDR1 reads SNHLY; CDR2 reads FYNNEI. CDR3 bases: TGTGCCAGCACCGCCCGACTAGCGGGGGGGCATTTCAGGTCCTACAATGAGCAGTTCTTC. Residues: CASTARLAGGHFRSYNEQFF.

The chain joins TRBV5-5 to TRBJ1-6; 10 bases are a match to TRBD1. The ends lost 5 bases at V and 10 bases at J; junction bases unmatched: 9. Looked up from germline, CDR1 is SGHKS and CDR2 is YYEKEE (reference sequence). This CDR3 has 15 amino acids. The CDR3 spells CASSGTGEHGSPLHF. For the CDR3, the DNA is TGTGCCAGCAGTGGGACAGGGGAGCATGGATCACCCCTCCACTTT.

The V call is TRBV7-9, the J call TRBJ2-1, with 7 positions matching TRBD1. Germline-derived CDR1 and CDR2 are SEHNR and FQNEAQ (reference sequence). The ends lost 5 bases at V and 13 bases at J; junction bases unmatched: 14. The CDR3 loop spans 14 amino acids. CDR3 bases: TGTGCCAGCAGCCACATCAAACGGACAGGAGTTCAGTTCTTC. Its translation: CASSHIKRTGVQFF.

The chain uses TRBV4-1 and TRBJ1-5; weak D call: TRBD1 (5 bases). This CDR3 comprises 16 residues. Trimming left V 0 bases short and J 7 bases short, with 16 bases between. The V gene's germline CDR1 is MGHRA and CDR2 YSYEKL. CDR3 amino acids: CASSQEGYGGGQPQHF. As DNA, the CDR3 is TGCGCCAGCAGCCAAGAGGGGTACGGGGGTGGACAGCCCCAGCATTTT.

The gene calls are TRBV5-1 and TRBJ2-2; D is unclear. CDR3 length equals 15 residues. Trimming removed 1 base at V and 1 base at J, with 8 bases between. Germline assignment: CDR1 SGHRS and CDR2 YFSETQ. CDR3 in DNA: TGCGCCAGCAGCTTGAATTCCGTGAACACCGGGGAGCTGTTTTTT. Encoded protein: CASSLNSVNTGELFF. Drawing the rest from reference TRBV5-1 and TRBJ2-2, the complete variable domain is KAGVTQTPRYLIKTRGQQVTLSCSPISGHRSVSWYQQTPGQGLQFLFEYFSETQRNKGNFPGRFSGRQFSNSRSEMNVSTLELGDSALYLCASSLNSVNTGELFFGEGSRLTVL.